This T cell receptor (beta chain) was obtained from a study of blood T cell repertoires in COVID-19. Study as a whole: Collection of acute and convalescent COVID-19 samples took place in the United States, Italy and Spain. PBMCs, B-cell-depleted T cells, or T cells provided the cDNA or gDNA that made up the material.

Participants were aged about 18 to 90 years, lived in roughly 23 US areas, and enrolled virtually. Each recovered donor of Cohort 3 presented with two negative PCRs, clearance, or symptom resolution. Data came from immunoSEQ multiplex PCR; TCRdb stores just in-frame clones and leaves some out. The sample includes around 380,000 clones, approximately 89% seen only once; the top ten take approximately 1.2%. The clonotype was recovered from a man aged 25 to 45 who had recovered from COVID-19. The specimen sequenced was PBMCs or T cells enriched from blood (not recorded which).

CDR3 DNA sequence: TGCGCCAGCAGGCTGGGCCGCACAGATACGCAGTATTTT. It is translated as CASRLGRTDTQYF. The rearrangement uses TRBV10-1 and TRBJ2-3; D is ambiguous. V was shortened by 6 bases and J by 1 base, with 8 bases between the two germline ends. The CDR3 spans 13 residues. Germline values: CDR1 WNHNN, CDR2 SYGVQD (reference sequence).